What follows describes a single T cell receptor beta chain. This sample was included in a study of cytomegalovirus exposure and HLA in healthy donors. The PCR used 60 Vbeta and 13 Jbeta primers. TCRdb keeps only in-frame clones here, not all; method: immunoSEQ multiplex PCR. The sample data list fewer than 30,000 clones. The CDR3 sequence is 14 residues long. The V segment lost 3 bases and the J segment 4 bases; nucleotides outside the gene matches: 4. The germline CDR1 and CDR2 sequences are MNHEY and SMNVEV (reference sequence). Material: PBMCs. The chain couples TRBV27 to TRBJ2-5; the match to TRBD1 covers 8 bases. The TCR comes from a man under 40 in good health and CMV-seronegative. CDR3 sequence (DNA): TGTGCCAGCAGTTTCGCGGACAGGGTAGAGACCCAGTACTTC. Residues: CASSFADRVETQYF.